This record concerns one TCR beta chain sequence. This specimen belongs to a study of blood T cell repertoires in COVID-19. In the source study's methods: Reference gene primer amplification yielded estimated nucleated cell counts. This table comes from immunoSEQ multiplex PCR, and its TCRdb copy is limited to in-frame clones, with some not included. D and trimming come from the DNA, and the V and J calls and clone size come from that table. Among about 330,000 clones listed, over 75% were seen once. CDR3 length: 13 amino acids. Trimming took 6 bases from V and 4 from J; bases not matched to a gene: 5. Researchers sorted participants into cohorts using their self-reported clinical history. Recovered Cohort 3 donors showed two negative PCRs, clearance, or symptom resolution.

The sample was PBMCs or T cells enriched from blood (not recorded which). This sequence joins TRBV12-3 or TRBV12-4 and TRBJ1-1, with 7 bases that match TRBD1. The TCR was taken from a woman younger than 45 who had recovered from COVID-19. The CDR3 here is CASRAQGTTEAFF. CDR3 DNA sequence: TGTGCCAGCAGGGCACAGGGGACCACTGAAGCTTTCTTT.